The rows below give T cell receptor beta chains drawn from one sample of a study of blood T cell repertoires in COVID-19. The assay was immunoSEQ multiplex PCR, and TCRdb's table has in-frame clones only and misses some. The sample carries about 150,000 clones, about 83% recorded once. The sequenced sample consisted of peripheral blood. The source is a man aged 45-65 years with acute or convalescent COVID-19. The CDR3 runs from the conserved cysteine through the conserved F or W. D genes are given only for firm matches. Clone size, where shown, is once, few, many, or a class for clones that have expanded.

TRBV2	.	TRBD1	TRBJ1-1	CASSNDRVEAFF	TGTGCCAGCAGTAATGACAGGGTCGAGGCTTTCTTT
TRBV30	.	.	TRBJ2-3	CAWSMSADTQYF	TGTGCCTGGAGTATGAGTGCAGATACGCAGTATTTT
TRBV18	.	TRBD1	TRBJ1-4	CASSPRRPQGAPREKLFF	TGTGCCAGCTCACCGCGGAGACCCCAGGGGGCGCCTAGGGAAAAACTGTTTTTT
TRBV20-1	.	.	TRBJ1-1	CSAWRNTEAFF	TGCAGTGCCTGGAGGAACACTGAAGCTTTCTTT
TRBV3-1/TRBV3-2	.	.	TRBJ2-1	CASSQVGAGAYNEQFF	TGTGCCAGCAGCCAAGTTGGGGCGGGGGCTTACAATGAGCAGTTCTTC
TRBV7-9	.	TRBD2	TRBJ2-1	CASSLGTSGGYNEQFF	TGTGCCAGCAGCTTGGGGACTAGCGGGGGCTACAATGAGCAGTTCTTC
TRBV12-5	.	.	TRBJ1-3	CASGLTGPSGNTIYF	TGTGCTAGTGGTTTGACAGGCCCCTCTGGAAACACCATATATTTT
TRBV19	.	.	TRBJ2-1	CASSIDLGTPRNEQFF	TGTGCCAGTAGTATAGACCTTGGGACTCCGCGCAATGAGCAGTTCTTC
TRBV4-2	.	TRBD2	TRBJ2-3	CASSQEFAGGPSDTQYF	TGTGCCAGCAGCCAAGAATTCGCGGGGGGTCCCTCAGATACGCAGTATTTT
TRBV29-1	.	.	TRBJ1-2	CSVAGGGYGYTF	TGCAGCGTTGCCGGGGGGGGATATGGCTACACCTTC
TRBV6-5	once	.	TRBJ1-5	CASSLWGGQPQHF	TGTGCCAGCAGTCTGTGGGGGGGTCAGCCCCAGCATTTT
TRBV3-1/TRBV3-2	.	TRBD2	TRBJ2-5	CASSQGSSGEYPGWETQYF	TGTGCCAGCAGCCAAGGCTCTAGCGGGGAATACCCTGGGTGGGAGACCCAGTACTTC
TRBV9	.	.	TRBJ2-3	CASSVGPVSTDTQYF	TGTGCCAGCAGCGTAGGGCCAGTAAGCACAGATACGCAGTATTTT
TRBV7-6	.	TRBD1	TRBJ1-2	CASSFSPAGQGLGYTF	TGTGCCAGCAGCTTTTCGCCGGCGGGACAGGGGTTAGGCTACACCTTC
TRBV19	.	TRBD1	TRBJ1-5	CATPTRRDRGRNNQPQHF	TGTGCCACCCCGACCCGACGGGACAGGGGGCGTAACAATCAGCCCCAGCATTTT
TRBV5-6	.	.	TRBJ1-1	CASRAWTNTEAFF	TGTGCCAGCAGGGCGTGGACTAACACTGAAGCTTTCTTT
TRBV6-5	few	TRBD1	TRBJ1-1	CASTLGQGNTEAFF	TGTGCCAGTACCCTGGGACAGGGGAACACTGAAGCTTTCTTT
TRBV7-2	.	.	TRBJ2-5	CASSLHGSAETQYF	TGTGCCAGCAGCTTACATGGGAGTGCAGAGACCCAGTACTTC
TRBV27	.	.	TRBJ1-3	CATRDTASGNTIYF	TGTGCCACCCGGGACACCGCCTCTGGAAACACCATATATTTT
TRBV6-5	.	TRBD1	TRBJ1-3	CASSHTGGSGNTIYF	TGTGCCAGCAGTCACACAGGGGGCTCTGGAAACACCATATATTTT
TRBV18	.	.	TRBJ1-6	CASSLNAGPNSPLHF	TGTGCCAGCTCACTAAATGCCGGTCCTAATTCACCCCTCCACTTT
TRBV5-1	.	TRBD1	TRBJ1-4	CASSIGQGVPEKLFF	TGCGCCAGCAGCATTGGACAGGGGGTCCCTGAAAAACTGTTTTTT
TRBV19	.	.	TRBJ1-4	CASSILSRGTDEKLFF	TGTGCCAGTAGTATCCTTTCTCGGGGGACGGATGAAAAACTGTTTTTT
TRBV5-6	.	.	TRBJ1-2	CASSSSNRGAGGYTF	TGTGCCAGCAGCTCGTCAAATCGGGGGGCTGGTGGCTACACCTTC
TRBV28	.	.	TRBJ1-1	CASSLGGGKGLTEAFF	TGTGCCAGCAGTTTGGGGGGAGGCAAGGGATTGACTGAAGCTTTCTTT
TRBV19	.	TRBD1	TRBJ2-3	CASNRYGTGGMDTQYF	TGTGCCAGTAATCGTTATGGGACAGGGGGCATGGATACGCAGTATTTT
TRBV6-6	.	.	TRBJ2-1	CASSYSQINNEQFF	TGTGCCAGCAGTTACTCGCAGATCAACAATGAGCAGTTCTTC
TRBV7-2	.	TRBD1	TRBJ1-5	CASSQDRVEPQHF	TGTGCCAGCAGCCAGGACAGGGTTGAGCCCCAGCATTTT
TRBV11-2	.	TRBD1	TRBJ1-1	CASSTPTGKNTEAFF	TGTGCCAGCAGCACCCCGACAGGGAAAAACACTGAAGCTTTCTTT
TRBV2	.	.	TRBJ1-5	CASSEGDGNQPQHF	TGTGCCAGCAGCGAGGGGGACGGCAATCAGCCCCAGCATTTT